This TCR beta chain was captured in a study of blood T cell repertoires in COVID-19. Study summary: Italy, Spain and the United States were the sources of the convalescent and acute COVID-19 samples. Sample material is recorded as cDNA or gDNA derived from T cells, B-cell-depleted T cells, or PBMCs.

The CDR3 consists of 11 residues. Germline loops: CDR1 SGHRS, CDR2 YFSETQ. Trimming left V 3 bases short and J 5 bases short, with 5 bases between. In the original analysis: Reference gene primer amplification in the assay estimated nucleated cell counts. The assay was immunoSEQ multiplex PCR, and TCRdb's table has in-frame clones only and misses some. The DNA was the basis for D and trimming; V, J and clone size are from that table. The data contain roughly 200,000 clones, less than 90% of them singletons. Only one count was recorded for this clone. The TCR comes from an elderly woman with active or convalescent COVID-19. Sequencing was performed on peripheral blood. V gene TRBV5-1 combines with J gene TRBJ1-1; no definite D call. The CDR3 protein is CASSSSTEAFF. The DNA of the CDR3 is TGCGCCAGCAGCTCGAGTACTGAAGCTTTCTTT.